The TCR beta chain described here comes from a study of blood T cell repertoires in COVID-19. Study-wide background: The United States, Italy and Spain supplied acute and convalescent COVID-19 samples.

The germline V gene encodes CDR1 SNHLY and CDR2 FYNNEI. CDR3 size: 15 residues. The germline V and J ends were trimmed by 6 bases and 0 bases, with 12 bases remaining between them. In the original workflow: Estimated nucleated cell counts came from reference gene primer amplification. Assay: immunoSEQ multiplex PCR; the TCRdb copy retains only in-frame clones and omits some. The V and J calls and the clone size are those of that table, but D and trimming were determined from the DNA. This sample yields some 47,000 clones, of which about 88% are seen a single time; less than 50% belongs to the top ten.

The receptor comes from a human donor in a cohort sampled during active COVID-19. The genes are TRBV2 and TRBJ1-3, with D unclear. The sample taken for sequencing was peripheral blood. CDR3 sequence reads: CASSEDFPSGNTIYF. CDR3 coding DNA: TGTGCCAGCAGCGAGGACTTTCCCTCTGGAAACACCATATATTTT.